The rows below give T cell receptor beta chains drawn from one sample of a study of T cell repertoires in aging, cancer and after chemotherapy. From the multiplex PCR reads, TCRdb called clonotypes with MiXCR, one entry per CDR3 protein. Altogether over 500 distinct CDR3 sequences are present, just under 20% being singletons, with the ten largest covering 65% to 70%. Material: blood. All receptors come from a human donor with a blood cancer. Each CDR3 is given with its conserved first and last residue. Fields, in order: V gene, D gene, J gene, clone size, CDR3 DNA, CDR3 protein. The D gene is left open where the match is weak. Expanded clones are given a class, and other clones once, few, many or no size at all.

>TRBV6-6|TRBD1|TRBJ1-3|medium-sized
TGTGCCAGCAGTCAGACAGGGGCTGGAAACACCATATATTTT
CASSQTGAGNTIYF
>TRBV2|NA|TRBJ1-2|NA
TGTGCCGCGTCCTCGGGGAAATCTAACTATGGCTACACCTTC
CAASSGKSNYGYTF
>TRBV30|NA|TRBJ1-4|large
TGTGCCTGGAGCTACGGGAGGGTTAATGAAAAACTGTTTTTT
CAWSYGRVNEKLFF
>TRBV19|TRBD1|TRBJ1-4|large
TGTGCCAGTACCACCCGGACAGGGGGTGAAAAACTGTTTTTT
CASTTRTGGEKLFF
>TRBV30|NA|TRBJ1-2|NA
TGTGCCTGGAGTATAAGGGACCAGAATGGCTACACCTTC
CAWSIRDQNGYTF
>TRBV20-1|NA|TRBJ2-7|NA
TGCAGTGCTCCCGGGACTTCCTACGAGCAGTACTTC
CSAPGTSYEQYF
>TRBV4-2|NA|TRBJ2-1|NA
TGTGCCAGCAGCCTCCTTGGGAGGGGGCGAAGTGGGAATGAGCAGTTCTTC
CASSLLGRGRSGNEQFF
>TRBV7-6|NA|TRBJ1-5|medium-sized
TGTGCCAGCAGCTTATATGGCAGGGGCGTAAATAGCAATCAGCCCCAGCATTTT
CASSLYGRGVNSNQPQHF
>TRBV7-9|NA|TRBJ2-7|NA
TGTGCCAGCAGCTCCAGGGGTGGAGGGTACGATCAGCAGTACTTC
CASSSRGGGYDQQYF
>TRBV6-1|TRBD1|TRBJ2-7|NA
TGTGCCAGCACCCCCCAGGTACAGGGACAGCCGAAATACGAGCAGTACTTC
CASTPQVQGQPKYEQYF
>TRBV6-5|TRBD1|TRBJ1-1|large
TGTGCCAGCAGTAGAGCCGGGACAGAAGGCACTGAAGCTTTCTTT
CASSRAGTEGTEAFF
>TRBV7-2|NA|TRBJ2-7|few
TGTGCCAGCAGCTTAGCAATGGTGGACGAGCAGTACTTC
CASSLAMVDEQYF
>TRBV15|NA|TRBJ1-1|medium-sized
TGTGCCACCAGCAGAGACGGGATGGTGGGGGATTGGGGCACTGAAGCTTTCTTT
CATSRDGMVGDWGTEAFF
>TRBV7-2|NA|TRBJ2-1|NA
TGTGCCAGCAGATACGGGCGGTACAATGAGCAGTTCTTC
CASRYGRYNEQFF
>TRBV20-1|TRBD1|TRBJ2-5|medium-sized
TGCAGTGCTACCCCGGGACAGGCAGGGGAGACCCAGTACTTC
CSATPGQAGETQYF
>TRBV5-1|NA|TRBJ1-4|few
TGCGCCAGCAGGAGGTGGGGGCAAGAAAAACTGTTTTTT
CASRRWGQEKLFF
>TRBV5-1|TRBD1|TRBJ2-3|NA
TGCGCCAGCAGCTCAGGACAGGGCACAGATACGCAGTATTTT
CASSSGQGTDTQYF
>TRBV20-1|NA|TRBJ2-5|few
TGCAGTGCTAGAAGGAATCAAGAGACCCAGTACTTC
CSARRNQETQYF
>TRBV19|NA|TRBJ1-4|large
TGTGCCAGTAGTATAGGGGCCAGCCGGGGTGAAAAACTGTTTTTT
CASSIGASRGEKLFF
>TRBV7-2|TRBD2|TRBJ2-7|few
TGTGCCAGCAGCCCAGTACTAGCGGGAGCTACCGAGCAGTACTTC
CASSPVLAGATEQYF
>TRBV10-3|NA|TRBJ1-3|few
TGTGCCATCAGGGGGACCACGAGCGGAAACACCATATATTTT
CAIRGTTSGNTIYF
>TRBV6-6|NA|TRBJ2-7|medium-sized
TGTGCCAGCAGGTCAGGGGTAGTCGATCTCTACGAGCAGTACTTC
CASRSGVVDLYEQYF
>TRBV5-1|NA|TRBJ2-2|few
TGCGCCAGCAGCTTGGACAGGGGAGGGACCGGGGAGCTGTTTTTT
CASSLDRGGTGELFF
>TRBV15|NA|TRBJ2-3|large
TGTGCCACCAGCAGACAGGAAGATACGCAGTATTTT
CATSRQEDTQYF
>TRBV5-1|NA|TRBJ2-1|NA
TGCGCCAGCAGCTCGACAGGGGAGGGGTACAATGAGCAGTTCTTC
CASSSTGEGYNEQFF
>TRBV19|TRBD1|TRBJ1-4|medium-sized
TGTGCCAGTAGTACGGGGACAGGGGTTAAAAAACTGTTTTTT
CASSTGTGVKKLFF
>TRBV7-7|TRBD1|TRBJ2-3|NA
TGTGCTAGCAGCACCGACAGGGCAGATACGCAGTATTTT
CASSTDRADTQYF
>TRBV7-2|TRBD2|TRBJ2-3|NA
TGTGCCAGCAGCTTACTGCGGGAGTGGGCAGATACGCAGTATTTT
CASSLLREWADTQYF
>TRBV6-2/TRBV6-3|NA|TRBJ1-1|medium-sized
TGTGCCACCTCGGGCGGCGGCGGCACTGAAGCTTTCTTT
CATSGGGGTEAFF